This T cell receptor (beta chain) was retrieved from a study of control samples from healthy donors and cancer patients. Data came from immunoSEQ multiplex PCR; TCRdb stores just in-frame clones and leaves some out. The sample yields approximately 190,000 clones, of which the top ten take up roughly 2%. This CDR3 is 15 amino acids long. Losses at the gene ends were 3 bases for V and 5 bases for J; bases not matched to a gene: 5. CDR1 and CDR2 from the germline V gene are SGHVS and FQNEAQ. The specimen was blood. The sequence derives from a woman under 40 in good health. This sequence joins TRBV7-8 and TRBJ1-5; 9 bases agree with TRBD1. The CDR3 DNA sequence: TGTGCCAGCAGCTTCCGGACAGGGGATCATCAGCCCCAGCATTTT. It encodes CASSFRTGDHQPQHF.